This TCR beta chain came from a study of shared clonotypes between healthy human individuals. Study-wide findings and caveats: Incomplete sequencing of sorted subsets was indicated by rarefaction despite large depth. Generally, estimated richness proved larger in naive subsets than it did in memory subsets. Non-shared clonotypes had lower generation probabilities than those shared by all four donors.

CDR3 size: 17 residues. Germline-derived CDR1 and CDR2 are SGHRS and YFSETQ. Trimming cost V 4 bases and J 3 bases, with 19 bases left between them. Sorted-subset replicate PCR reactions contained roughly 200 ng DNA, corresponding to about 30,000 T cell genomes. TCRdb keeps only in-frame clones here, not all; method: immunoSEQ multiplex PCR. The table shows some 580,000 clones, with almost 97% occurring only once. A remark on this clone: Its antigen is as yet unknown.

The sequenced sample was naive CD4+ T cells sorted from blood. As to subset: CD45RA+ positively selected. This TCR came from a woman in her thirties in good health. The chain employs TRBV5-1 and TRBJ2-2; D might be TRBD2 (6 bases). CDR3 amino acids: CASSPRGMEADTGELFF. The CDR3 coding sequence is TGCGCCAGCAGCCCACGGGGGATGGAGGCTGACACCGGGGAGCTGTTTTTT. Complete variable domain (other parts from reference TRBV5-1 and TRBJ2-2): KAGVTQTPRYLIKTRGQQVTLSCSPISGHRSVSWYQQTPGQGLQFLFEYFSETQRNKGNFPGRFSGRQFSNSRSEMNVSTLELGDSALYLCASSPRGMEADTGELFFGEGSRLTVL.